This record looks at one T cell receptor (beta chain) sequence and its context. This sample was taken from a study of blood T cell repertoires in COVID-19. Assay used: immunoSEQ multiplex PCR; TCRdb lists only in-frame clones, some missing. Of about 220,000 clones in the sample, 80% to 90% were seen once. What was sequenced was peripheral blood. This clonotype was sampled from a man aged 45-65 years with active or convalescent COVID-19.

The CDR3 sequence: CASSQDLGSKKLFF. The CDR3 nucleotides are TGTGCCAGCAGCCAAGATCTGGGCTCAAAGAAACTGTTTTTT. The genes are TRBV3-1 (or the pseudogene TRBV3-2) and TRBJ1-4; D uncertain. Looked up from germline, CDR1 is LGHDT and CDR2 is YNNKEL (reference sequence). The CDR3 is 14 residues long. V lost 0 bases, J lost 11 bases, and 13 bases lay in between.